The T cell receptor (beta chain) described here comes from a study of blood T cell repertoires in COVID-19. This clone was detected once. Measured with immunoSEQ multiplex PCR; TCRdb has only the in-frame clones, and not every one. The data hold 250,000 to 300,000 clones, with around 88% observed a single time. This clonotype originated in a woman aged 25-40 years who had recovered from COVID-19. Sequencing input: peripheral blood.

The CDR3 DNA follows: TGTGCCAGCTCACCGGACAGCTATGGCTACACCTTC. Protein product: CASSPDSYGYTF. The genes are TRBV18 and TRBJ1-2; the D gene is possibly TRBD1 (6 bases). V was trimmed by 3 bases and J by 4 bases, leaving 6 bases between them. The germline V gene has CDR1 KGHSH and CDR2 LQKENI. This CDR3 comprises 12 residues. The whole variable domain, filled in from reference TRBV18 and TRBJ1-2, reads NAGVMQNPRHLVRRRGQEARLRCSPMKGHSHVYWYRQLPEEGLKFMVYLQKENIIDESGMPKERFSAEFPKEGPSILRIQQVVRGDSAAYFCASSPDSYGYTFGSGTRLTVV.